These 21 T cell receptor beta chains share one sample of origin, sequenced in a study of radiotherapy plus CTLA-4 blockade in lung cancer. Using immunoSEQ multiplex PCR, the repertoire was profiled, and TCRdb retains in-frame clones only, with some absent. This table holds about 45,000 clones, roughly 73% found once. Sequenced here: peripheral blood, sampled from a patient treated with radiotherapy plus ipilimumab. The source of these receptors is a human donor with non-small cell lung cancer who had a complete response to radiotherapy plus ipilimumab.

The V gene is TRBV15, the J gene TRBJ2-7, with 7 bases lining up with TRBD2. CDR1 LNHNV and CDR2 YYDKDF come from the germline V gene (reference sequence). The CDR3 spans 15 residues. The V and J ends lost 0 bases and 1 base, in that order; junction bases with no gene match: 3. The CDR3 DNA follows: TGTGCCACCAGCAGAGACTCGGGGGGTTCCTACGAGCAGTACTTC. As protein: CATSRDSGGSYEQYF.

The chain links TRBV9 to TRBJ2-3; 7 bases line up with TRBD2. Trimming cost V 0 bases and J 2 bases; bases outside gene matches: 6. Germline values: CDR1 SGDLS, CDR2 YYNGEE. This CDR3 comprises 16 residues. The CDR3 DNA reads TGTGCCAGCAGCGTAGTTGGTAGCGGGCCCACAGATACGCAGTATTTT. Translation gives CASSVVGSGPTDTQYF.

A few counts support this clone. This chain uses TRBV5-1 with TRBJ2-5; perhaps TRBD2 as D (6 bases). V was shortened by 3 bases and J by 4 bases, with 13 bases between the two germline ends. This CDR3 has 14 residues. Germline V gene sequence: CDR1 SGHRS, CDR2 YFSETQ. In nucleotides, the CDR3 is TGCGCCAGCAGCTCCTCGGACTACTCAGAGACCCAGTACTTC. It translates to CASSSSDYSETQYF.

This chain joins TRBV4-3 and TRBJ1-1; 12 bases align to TRBD1. Trimming removed 4 bases from V and 5 bases from J; junction bases left unmatched: 11. Germline CDR1 reads LGHNA; CDR2 reads YSLEER. This CDR3 is 17 amino acids long. The CDR3 DNA reads as TGCGCCAGCAGCCCCTCGGGGACAGGGGGCGCGAGGACTGAAGCTTTCTTT. Protein product: CASSPSGTGGARTEAFF.

This sequence joins TRBV18 and TRBJ2-1; D call uncertain. The CDR3 sequence is 15 residues long. Germline V gene data show CDR1 as KGHSH and CDR2 as LQKENI. V lost 3 bases to trimming and J lost 4 bases, with 13 bases between them. The CDR3 region is CASSPVESAYNEQFF. The CDR3 DNA is TGTGCCAGCTCACCGGTGGAGTCGGCGTACAATGAGCAGTTCTTC.

The V call is TRBV19, the J call TRBJ1-3; D is undetermined. Germline CDR1 reads LNHDA; CDR2 reads SQIVND (reference sequence). The CDR3 is 13 amino acids. V dropped 5 bases and J dropped 4 bases, with 9 bases sitting between them. The CDR3 DNA reads TGTGCCAGTAGTCCAGATCCGGGAAACACCATATATTTT. As protein: CASSPDPGNTIYF.

The chain joins TRBV10-2 to TRBJ1-1; possibly TRBD1 for D (5 bases). Trimming pared 7 bases from V and 11 bases from J, leaving 23 bases between. CDR1 is WSHSY and CDR2 is SAAADI in the germline V gene. CDR3 size: 14 residues. DNA of the CDR3: TGCGCCAGCAAGGCGGGGGGTTTTTTACAGGCCGCTTTCTTT. This gives the protein CASKAGGFLQAAFF.

The chain links TRBV21-1 to TRBJ2-7; the D call in the table, TRBD2, was not verified against the DNA. TRBV21-1 has pseudogene status. This CDR3 region has 11 residues. This CDR3 is CASSKGAGQYF. In nucleotides, the CDR3 is TGTGCCAGCAGCAAAGGGGCGGGGCAGTACTTC.

This rearrangement joins TRBV7-2 to TRBJ1-4; TRBD1 matches 8 bases. The CDR3 is made up of 15 amino acids. Germline loops: CDR1 SGHTA, CDR2 FQGNSA. J lost 8 bases, V lost 5 bases, and 10 bases had no gene match. CDR3 bases: TGTGCCAGCAGCCTACAGGCAGGGGGCCGGGAAAAACTGTTTTTT. Translated, it gives CASSLQAGGREKLFF.

CDR3 nucleotides: TGTGCCAGCAGTCTTGACAGGGGAAGAACCGGGGAGCTGTTTTTT. Translating gives CASSLDRGRTGELFF. V and J are TRBV6-1 and TRBJ2-2; TRBD1 matches 8 bases. J gave up 5 bases and V 5 bases, and 7 bases lay outside the gene matches. The CDR3 totals 15 residues. The germline CDR1 and CDR2 sequences are MNHNS and SASEGT.

The chain recombines TRBV9 with TRBJ2-7, with unresolved D. Germline CDR1 is SGDLS and CDR2 is YYNGEE. V dropped 1 base and J dropped 3 bases, with 14 bases sitting between them. The CDR3 has 15 amino acids. The CDR3 bases are TGTGCCAGCAGCGTAAATCTAGACGGAGTCTACGAGCAGTACTTC. This encodes CASSVNLDGVYEQYF.

The V gene is TRBV5-6, the J gene TRBJ2-5; TRBD2 matches at 13 bases. The CDR3 has 18 amino acids. Per germline, CDR1 SGHDT and CDR2 YYEEEE. Trimming took 5 bases from V and 7 from J; bases not matched to a gene: 17. This CDR3 reads CASRSYRGFGTSGTTQYF. The CDR3 DNA sequence: TGTGCCAGCAGGTCCTACAGGGGGTTCGGGACTAGCGGGACGACCCAGTACTTC.

V usage is TRBV27 and J usage is TRBJ2-1; D might be TRBD2 (6 bases). V lost 10 bases and J 4 bases, leaving 17 bases between the germline ends. Germline CDR1 reads MNHEY; CDR2 reads SMNVEV (reference sequence). This CDR3 contains 14 residues. The CDR3 DNA sequence: TGTGCCATAGAAAACAATAGCGGATACAATGAGCAGTTCTTC. It translates to CAIENNSGYNEQFF.

Only a few counts were recorded for this clone. This chain's CDR3 is CATRIAGVTNEQFF. CDR3 sequence (DNA): TGTGCCACTCGTATAGCGGGAGTTACCAATGAGCAGTTCTTC. The chain is built from TRBV6-5 and TRBJ2-1, with TRBD2 identical over 9 bases. Per the germline V gene, CDR1 is MNHEY and CDR2 is SVGAGI. This CDR3 is built from 14 residues. The ends lost 10 bases at V and 6 bases at J; junction bases unmatched: 10.

The chain is built from TRBV7-9 and TRBJ1-4; 7 bases line up with TRBD1. The CDR3 is 15 amino acids. Unmatched junction bases numbered 4, after V lost 5 bases and J lost 1 base. Germline assignment: CDR1 SEHNR and CDR2 FQNEAQ (reference sequence). CDR3 nucleotides: TGTGCCAGCAGCCAAACAGGGGTAACTAATGAAAAACTGTTTTTT. Translated, it gives CASSQTGVTNEKLFF.

The chain carries TRBV25-1 and TRBJ2-7; D not certain. The V end was cut by 3 bases, the J end by 3 bases, with 3 bases between. In germline, CDR1 is MGHDK, CDR2 SYGVNS. CDR3 size: 11 residues. The CDR3 sequence: CASSDSYEQYF. The CDR3 DNA sequence: TGTGCCAGCAGTGACAGCTACGAGCAGTACTTC.

The rearrangement joins TRBV7-2 to TRBJ2-3; no reliable D call. CDR1 is SGHTA and CDR2 is FQGNSA in the germline V gene. Trimming shortened V by 1 base and J by 2 bases, and 4 bases separated the two germline ends. This CDR3 spans 13 amino acids. The DNA for the CDR3 is TGTGCCAGCAGCTTAGGAGTCACAGATACGCAGTATTTT. Amino acids: CASSLGVTDTQYF.

The chain has TRBV9 and TRBJ2-7; a possible D gene is TRBD1 (5 bases). The CDR3 runs to 13 residues. V lost 0 bases and J lost 3, with 7 bases in between. Germline V gene lookup returns CDR1 SGDLS and CDR2 YYNGEE. The chain's CDR3 is CASSVVTVYEQYF. The CDR3 nucleotides are TGTGCCAGCAGCGTAGTGACAGTCTACGAGCAGTACTTC.

This clone was detected a few times. The chain has TRBV27 and TRBJ2-1; perhaps TRBD2 as D (7 bases). The CDR3 has 18 residues. The germline V and J ends were trimmed by 2 bases and 4 bases, with 21 bases remaining between them. Per germline, CDR1 MNHEY and CDR2 SMNVEV (reference sequence). CDR3 in DNA: TGTGCCAGCAGTTTAGCCGCGGGGTTGGGGAGGGGGTACAATGAGCAGTTCTTC. Translated: CASSLAAGLGRGYNEQFF.

This clone was recorded once. The chain employs TRBV27 and TRBJ1-5; D gene uncertain. The ends were cut back, 3 bases at V and 5 bases at J, with 5 bases in the middle. Germline V gives CDR1 MNHEY, CDR2 SMNVEV (reference sequence). The CDR3 totals 12 residues. The CDR3 DNA follows: TGTGCCAGCAGTTTTACAGATCAGCCCCAGCATTTT. Translation gives CASSFTDQPQHF.

V is TRBV4-3 and J is TRBJ2-6, with 9 bases that match TRBD1. This CDR3 has 19 amino acids. Germline-derived CDR1 and CDR2 are LGHNA and YSLEER. V trimming: 0 bases; J trimming: 1 base; junction bases outside the gene matches: 7. The CDR3 region is CASSQDYGTGTSGANVLTF. The CDR3 DNA is TGCGCCAGCAGCCAAGACTACGGGACAGGGACTTCTGGGGCCAACGTCCTGACTTTC.